This T cell receptor beta chain was sequenced in a study of blood T cells in healthy people across ages. V was clipped by 11 bases and J by 1 base, with 14 bases between them. Germline lookup yields CDR1 KGHSH and CDR2 LQKENI. The CDR3 loop spans 13 amino acids. The second PCR ran about 6 to 12 cycles with a sample-barcoded 5' primer and J-beta primers. TCRdb reprocessed the 5' RACE reads via MiXCR and lists one record per CDR3 protein. The top ten clones hold 30% to 40% of a sample with about 640,000 distinct CDR3 sequences, roughly three fifths of them seen once. Whenever a sample was processed, at least 7 million PBMCs were isolated.

The J gene is TRBJ2-5, the V gene TRBV18, with D possibly being TRBD2 (6 bases). Sequenced material: blood. This TCR derives from a man aged 60-69 years in good health. CDR3 DNA: TGTGCCTCACCTGGGGGAGGCCAAGAGACCCAGTACTTC. It translates to CASPGGGQETQYF.